Each of the 12 T cell receptor beta chains below was sequenced from the same sample in a study of CD8 T cells in Susac syndrome. When the RNA was reverse transcribed, random hexamers were used with an input of roughly 0.5 to 1 ug. TCRdb reanalysed the immunoSEQ multiplex PCR reads using MiXCR and keeps one entry per CDR3 protein. The data hold approximately 170,000 distinct CDR3 sequences, with about 90% observed a single time. Sample: CD4+ T cells from PBMCs. The receptors were sampled from a human donor in good health.

The V gene is TRBV5-1, the J gene TRBJ2-1; 14 nucleotides match TRBD2. The germline CDR1 and CDR2 sequences are SGHRS and YFSETQ. J gave up 5 bases and V 6 bases, and 10 bases lay outside the gene matches. CDR3 length: 17 amino acids. In DNA form, the CDR3 reads TGCGCCAGCACCGGGACTAGCGGGAGTCTGTTCAACAATGAGCAGTTCTTC. It encodes CASTGTSGSLFNNEQFF.

The CDR3 here is CASSERDYGYTF. Written as DNA, the CDR3 is TGTGCCAGCAGTGAACGTGACTATGGCTACACCTTC. This chain connects TRBV2 to TRBJ1-2; D remains ambiguous. The CDR3 totals 12 residues. From germline, CDR1 is SNHLY and CDR2 FYNNEI. The V end lost 2 bases, the J end lost 3 bases, and 4 bases lay between the germline ends.

CDR3 region: CASAGGGYGYTF. The CDR3 nucleotides read TGTGCCAGTGCCGGGGGGGGCTATGGCTACACCTTC. The rearrangement uses TRBV6-5 and TRBJ1-2, with D possibly TRBD1 on 5 matching bases. V was cut by 9 bases and J by 4 bases, with 12 bases left in between. From germline, CDR1 is MNHEY and CDR2 SVGAGI. This CDR3 region has 12 residues.

The chain has TRBV5-4 and TRBJ2-5, with 7 bases aligning to TRBD1. There are 15 residues in the CDR3. The junction had 5 bases not matched to a gene; V was cut back by 2 bases and J by 1 base. The germline V gene encodes CDR1 SGHNT and CDR2 YYREEE (reference sequence). The CDR3 spells CASSLQTGVQETQYF. CDR3 sequence (DNA): TGTGCCAGCAGCTTACAAACAGGGGTCCAAGAGACCCAGTACTTC. The entire variable domain, with the rest obtained from reference TRBV5-4 and TRBJ2-5, is as follows: ETGVTQSPTHLIKTRGQQVTLRCSSQSGHNTVSWYQQALGQGPQFIFQYYREEENGRGNFPPRFSGLQFPNYSSELNVNALELDDSALYLCASSLQTGVQETQYFGPGTRLLVL.

This clonotype has just one count. V usage is TRBV20-1 and J usage is TRBJ2-2; 8 nucleotides agree with TRBD1. J gave up 6 bases and V 5 bases, and 11 bases lay outside the gene matches. From germline, CDR1 is DFQATT and CDR2 SNEGSKA (reference sequence). This CDR3 contains 15 residues. This chain's CDR3 is CSAGRNRGFAGELFF. The CDR3 coding sequence is TGCAGTGCTGGCCGGAACAGGGGGTTTGCCGGGGAGCTGTTTTTT.

The rearrangement joins TRBV15 to TRBJ2-1; TRBD2 matches 12 bases. After removal of 4 bases from V and 3 bases from J, the junction contained 1 base not matched to a gene. Looked up from germline, CDR1 is LNHNV and CDR2 is YYDKDF (reference sequence). This CDR3 is 15 amino acids long. CDR3 sequence: CATSKTSGGYNEQFF. For the CDR3, the DNA is TGTGCCACCAGCAAGACTAGCGGGGGCTACAATGAGCAGTTCTTC.

This clonotype appeared once. The CDR3 DNA sequence: TGCAGTGCCATAAGCGGGAGGACTTTAAATGAGCAGTTCTTC. Translation: CSAISGRTLNEQFF. This rearrangement joins TRBV20-1 to TRBJ2-1, with TRBD2 matching 9 bases. Germline lookup yields CDR1 DFQATT and CDR2 SNEGSKA (reference sequence). With V trimmed by 6 bases and J by 7 bases, 10 bases remained unmatched. The CDR3 runs to 14 residues.

The V call is TRBV2, the J call TRBJ2-7, with TRBD1 matching 8 bases. Germline trimming cut 8 bases from V and 5 bases from J; bases unmatched to any gene: 11. Germline V gene sequence: CDR1 SNHLY, CDR2 FYNNEI. CDR3 length: 14 amino acids. The CDR3 DNA reads as TGTGCCAGCGGCGGGACAGGCGCCTTGAACGAGCAGTACTTC. Its protein is CASGGTGALNEQYF.

The chain is built from TRBV24-1 and TRBJ1-1; D is ambiguous. Looked up from germline, CDR1 is KGHDR and CDR2 is SFDVKD. The CDR3 covers 15 residues. Deletions cut 2 bases from V and 3 bases from J, with 12 bases between. DNA of the CDR3: TGTGCCACCAGTGATTCGCGGGAAGGAGACACTGAAGCTTTCTTT. Translating gives CATSDSREGDTEAFF.

This chain uses TRBV6-5 with TRBJ1-5, with a possible D match to TRBD1 (5 bases). Trimming cost V 5 bases and J 6 bases, with 11 bases left between them. This CDR3 contains 13 residues. Germline lookup yields CDR1 MNHEY and CDR2 SVGAGI. For the CDR3, the DNA is TGTGCCAGCAGTGGGACCCGGCTTCAGCCCCAGCATTTT. Residues: CASSGTRLQPQHF.

The chain combines TRBV20-1 with TRBJ1-1; D might be TRBD1 (5 bases). This CDR3 is built from 14 residues. Trimming shortened V by 5 bases and J by 1 base, and 14 bases separated the two germline ends. CDR1 is DFQATT and CDR2 is SNEGSKA in the germline V gene (reference sequence). The CDR3 sequence is CSASDSRGNTEAFF. The CDR3 nucleotides read TGCAGTGCTTCTGACAGTCGGGGGAACACTGAAGCTTTCTTT.

The chain is built from TRBV6-6 and TRBJ1-2; D ambiguous. CDR1 MNHNY and CDR2 SVGAGI come from the germline V gene (reference sequence). CDR3 length: 13 amino acids. V lost 4 bases, J lost 5 bases, and 11 bases lay in between. CDR3 nucleotides: TGTGCCAGCAGTTGGAGTGGGAATTATGGCTACACCTTC. Its translation: CASSWSGNYGYTF.